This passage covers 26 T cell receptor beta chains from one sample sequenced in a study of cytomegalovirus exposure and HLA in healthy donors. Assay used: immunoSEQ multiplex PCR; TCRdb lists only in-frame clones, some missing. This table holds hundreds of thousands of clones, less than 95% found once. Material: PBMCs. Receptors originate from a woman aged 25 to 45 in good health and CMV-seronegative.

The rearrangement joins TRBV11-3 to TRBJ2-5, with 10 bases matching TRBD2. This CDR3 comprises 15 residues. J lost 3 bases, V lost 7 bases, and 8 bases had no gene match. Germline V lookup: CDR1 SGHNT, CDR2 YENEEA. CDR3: CASNVGLAGEETQYF. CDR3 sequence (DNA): TGTGCCAGCAACGTCGGGCTAGCGGGGGAAGAGACCCAGTACTTC.

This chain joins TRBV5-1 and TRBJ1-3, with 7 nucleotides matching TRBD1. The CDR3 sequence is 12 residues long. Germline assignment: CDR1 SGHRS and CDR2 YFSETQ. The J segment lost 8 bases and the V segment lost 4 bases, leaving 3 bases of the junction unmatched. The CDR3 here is CASSITGDTIYF. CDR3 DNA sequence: TGCGCCAGCAGCATAACAGGGGACACCATATATTTT.

The CDR3 DNA follows: TGCGCCAGCAGCCTTGGTAGGCGGGGTGGGGCCAACGTCCTGACTTTC. Translation gives CASSLGRRGGANVLTF. This chain joins TRBV5-1 and TRBJ2-6; D possibly corresponds to TRBD2 (6 bases). CDR3 length: 16 amino acids. Trimming left V 4 bases short and J 3 bases short, with 14 bases between. Germline V lookup: CDR1 SGHRS, CDR2 YFSETQ.

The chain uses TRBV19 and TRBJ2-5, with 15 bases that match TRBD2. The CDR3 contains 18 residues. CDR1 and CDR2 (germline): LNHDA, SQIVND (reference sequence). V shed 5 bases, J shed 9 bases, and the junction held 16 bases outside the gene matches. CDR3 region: CASSARTSGRAASPAQYF. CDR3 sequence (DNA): TGTGCCAGTAGTGCCAGGACTAGCGGGAGGGCCGCGTCCCCGGCCCAGTACTTC.

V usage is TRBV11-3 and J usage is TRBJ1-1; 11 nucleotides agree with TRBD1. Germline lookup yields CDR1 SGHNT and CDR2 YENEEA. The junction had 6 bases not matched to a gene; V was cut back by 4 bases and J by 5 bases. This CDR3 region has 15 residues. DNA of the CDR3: TGTGCCAGCAGCTCAATAGGACAGGGGGCAACTGAAGCTTTCTTT. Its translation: CASSSIGQGATEAFF. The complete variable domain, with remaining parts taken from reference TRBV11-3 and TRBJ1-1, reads EAGVVQSPRYKIIEKKQPVAFWCNPISGHNTLYWYLQNLGQGPELLIRYENEEAVDDSQLPKDRFSAERLKGVDSTLKIQPAELGDSAVYLCASSSIGQGATEAFFGQGTRLTVV.

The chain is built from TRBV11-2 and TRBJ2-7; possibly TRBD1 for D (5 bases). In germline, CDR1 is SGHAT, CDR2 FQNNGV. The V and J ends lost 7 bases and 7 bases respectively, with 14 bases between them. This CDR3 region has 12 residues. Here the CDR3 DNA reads TGTGCCAGCATGAGGTCAGGGCATGAGCAGTACTTC. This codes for CASMRSGHEQYF.

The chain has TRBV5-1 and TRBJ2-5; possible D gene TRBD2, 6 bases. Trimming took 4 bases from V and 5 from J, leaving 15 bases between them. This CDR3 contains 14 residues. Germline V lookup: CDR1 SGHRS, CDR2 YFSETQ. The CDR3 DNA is TGCGCCAGCAGCATAGGGACTTCTGGGGAGACCCAGTACTTC. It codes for CASSIGTSGETQYF.

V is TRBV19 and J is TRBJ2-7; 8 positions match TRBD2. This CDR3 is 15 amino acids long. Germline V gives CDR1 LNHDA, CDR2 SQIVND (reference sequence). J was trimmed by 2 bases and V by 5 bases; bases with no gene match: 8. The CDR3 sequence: CASSLTSGITYEQYF. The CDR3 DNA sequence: TGTGCCAGTAGTCTCACTAGCGGAATAACCTACGAGCAGTACTTC.

CDR3 sequence reads: CASSAPGGRAEEQFF. As DNA, the CDR3 is TGTGCCAGCAGCGCCCCGGGGGGGAGGGCCGAGGAGCAGTTCTTC. The V call is TRBV11-2, the J call TRBJ2-1; 8 nucleotides line up with TRBD2. The germline V gene encodes CDR1 SGHAT and CDR2 FQNNGV. This CDR3 contains 15 residues. V lost 5 bases, J lost 10 bases, and 13 bases stayed unmatched.

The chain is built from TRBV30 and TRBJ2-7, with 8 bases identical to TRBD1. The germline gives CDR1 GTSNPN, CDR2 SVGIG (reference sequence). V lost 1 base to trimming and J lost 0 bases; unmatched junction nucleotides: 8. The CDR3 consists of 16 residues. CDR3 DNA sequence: TGTGCCTGGAGTGCTCCGGGACAGGAATACTCCTACGAGCAGTACTTC. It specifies CAWSAPGQEYSYEQYF.

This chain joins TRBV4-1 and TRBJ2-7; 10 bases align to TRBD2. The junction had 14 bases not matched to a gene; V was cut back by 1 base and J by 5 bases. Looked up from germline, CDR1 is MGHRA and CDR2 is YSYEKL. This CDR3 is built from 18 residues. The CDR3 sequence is CASSQVSDIAGTSDEQYF. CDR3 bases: TGCGCCAGCAGCCAAGTGTCCGATATTGCAGGGACTAGCGACGAGCAGTACTTC.

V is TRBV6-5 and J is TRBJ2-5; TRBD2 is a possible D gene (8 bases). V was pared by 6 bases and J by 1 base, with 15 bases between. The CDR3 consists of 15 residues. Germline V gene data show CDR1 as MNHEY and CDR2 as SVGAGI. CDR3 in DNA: TGTGCCAGCAGCCCGGGGGGGACAGCCCAAGAGACCCAGTACTTC. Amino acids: CASSPGGTAQETQYF.

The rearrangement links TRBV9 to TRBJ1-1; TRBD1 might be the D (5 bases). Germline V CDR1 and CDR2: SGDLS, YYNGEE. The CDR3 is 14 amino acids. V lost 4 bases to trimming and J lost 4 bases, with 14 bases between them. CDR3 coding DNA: TGTGCCAGCAGCCCCCGGGACTGGGGCACTGAAGCTTTCTTT. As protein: CASSPRDWGTEAFF.

DNA of the CDR3: TGCGCCAGCAGCCACGAAAGGACGGGTGTATACAATGAGCAGTTCTTC. Translation gives CASSHERTGVYNEQFF. This chain links TRBV4-3 with TRBJ2-1; D unclear. The CDR3 has 16 amino acids. Germline lookup yields CDR1 LGHNA and CDR2 YSLEER. Trimming removed 3 bases at V and 4 bases at J, with 16 bases between.

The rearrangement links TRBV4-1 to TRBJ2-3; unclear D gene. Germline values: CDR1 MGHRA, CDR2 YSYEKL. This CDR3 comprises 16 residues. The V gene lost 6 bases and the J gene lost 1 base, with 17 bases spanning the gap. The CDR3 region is CASRDEGAWGTDTQYF. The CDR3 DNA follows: TGCGCCAGCAGGGACGAAGGAGCTTGGGGCACAGATACGCAGTATTTT.

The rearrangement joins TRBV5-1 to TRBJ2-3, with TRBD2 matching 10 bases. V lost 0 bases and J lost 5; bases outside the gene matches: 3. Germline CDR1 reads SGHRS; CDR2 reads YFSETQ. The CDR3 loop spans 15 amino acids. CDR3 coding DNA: TGCGCCAGCAGCTTGGTACTAGCGGGAAGAGATACGCAGTATTTT. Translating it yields CASSLVLAGRDTQYF.

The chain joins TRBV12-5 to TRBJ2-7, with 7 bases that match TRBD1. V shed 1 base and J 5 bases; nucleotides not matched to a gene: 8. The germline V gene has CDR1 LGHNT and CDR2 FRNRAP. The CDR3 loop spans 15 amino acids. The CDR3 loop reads CASGLDWTGANEQYF. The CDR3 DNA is TGTGCTAGTGGTTTGGACTGGACAGGCGCCAACGAGCAGTACTTC.

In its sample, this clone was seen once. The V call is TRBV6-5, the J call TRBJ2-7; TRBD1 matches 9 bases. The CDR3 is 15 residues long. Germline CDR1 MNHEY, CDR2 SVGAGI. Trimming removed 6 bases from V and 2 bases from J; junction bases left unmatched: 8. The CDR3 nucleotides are TGTGCCAGCAGAGACACCGGGACAGGGACCTACGAGCAGTACTTC. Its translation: CASRDTGTGTYEQYF.

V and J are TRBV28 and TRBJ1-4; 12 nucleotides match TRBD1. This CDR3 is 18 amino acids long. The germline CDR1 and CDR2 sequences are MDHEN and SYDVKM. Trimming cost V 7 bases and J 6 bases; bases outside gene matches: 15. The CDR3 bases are TGTGCCAGCACTACCACCCGGGACAGGGGGCTTGGTGATGAAAAACTGTTTTTT. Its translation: CASTTTRDRGLGDEKLFF.

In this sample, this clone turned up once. CDR3 loop: CASNDDRAVGNQPQHF. In nucleotides, the CDR3 is TGTGCCAGCAATGACGACAGGGCGGTGGGCAATCAGCCCCAGCATTTT. The chain carries TRBV6-6 and TRBJ1-5; 7 bases fit TRBD1. CDR1 MNHNY and CDR2 SVGAGI come from the germline V gene (reference sequence). V lost 7 bases, J lost 2 bases, and 11 bases stayed unmatched. The CDR3 contains 16 residues.

The CDR3 coding sequence is TGTGCCAGCAGCTTAAACAGTGGGAACACCGGGGAGCTGTTTTTT. Translation gives CASSLNSGNTGELFF. This chain uses TRBV7-8 with TRBJ2-2; the D is unclear. CDR3 length: 15 amino acids. CDR1 is SGHVS, CDR2 FQNEAQ, per germline. Trimming shortened V by 2 bases and J by 1 base, and 8 bases separated the two germline ends.

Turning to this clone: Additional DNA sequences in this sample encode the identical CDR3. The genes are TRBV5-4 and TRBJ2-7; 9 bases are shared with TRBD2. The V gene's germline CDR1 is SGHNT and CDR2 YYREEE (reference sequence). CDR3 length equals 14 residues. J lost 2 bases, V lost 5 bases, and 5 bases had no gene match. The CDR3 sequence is CASSAGTSPYEQYF. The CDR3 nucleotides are TGTGCCAGCAGTGCCGGGACTAGCCCCTACGAGCAGTACTTC.

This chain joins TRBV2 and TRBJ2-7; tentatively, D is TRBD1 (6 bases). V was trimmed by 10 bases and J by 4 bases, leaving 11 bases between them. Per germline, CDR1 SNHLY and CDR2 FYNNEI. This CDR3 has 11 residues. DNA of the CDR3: TGTGCCACCCGACAGGCATACGAGCAGTACTTC. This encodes CATRQAYEQYF. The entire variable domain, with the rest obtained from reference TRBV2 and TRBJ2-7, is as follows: EPEVTQTPSHQVTQMGQEVILRCVPISNHLYFYWYRQILGQKVEFLVSFYNNEISEKSEIFDDQFSVERPDGSNFTLKIRSTKLEDSAMYFCATRQAYEQYFGPGTRLTVT.

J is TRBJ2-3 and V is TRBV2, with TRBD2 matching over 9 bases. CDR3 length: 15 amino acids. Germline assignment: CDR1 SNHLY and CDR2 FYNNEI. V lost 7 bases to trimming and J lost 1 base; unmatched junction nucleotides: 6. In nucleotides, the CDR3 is TGTGCCAGCACCGAAAGCGGGAGGCGCACAGATACGCAGTATTTT. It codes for CASTESGRRTDTQYF. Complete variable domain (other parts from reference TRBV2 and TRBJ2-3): EPEVTQTPSHQVTQMGQEVILRCVPISNHLYFYWYRQILGQKVEFLVSFYNNEISEKSEIFDDQFSVERPDGSNFTLKIRSTKLEDSAMYFCASTESGRRTDTQYFGPGTRLTVL.

The CDR3 nucleotides read TGTGCCAGCAGTGAATACGGATTCAAACAGGGGGCGGTTGAAAAACTGTTTTTT. As protein: CASSEYGFKQGAVEKLFF. This chain uses TRBV25-1 with TRBJ1-4; 9 nucleotides agree with TRBD1. V was clipped by 0 bases and J by 7 bases; unmatched bases: 12. CDR3 length equals 18 residues. Germline-derived CDR1 and CDR2 are MGHDK and SYGVNS.

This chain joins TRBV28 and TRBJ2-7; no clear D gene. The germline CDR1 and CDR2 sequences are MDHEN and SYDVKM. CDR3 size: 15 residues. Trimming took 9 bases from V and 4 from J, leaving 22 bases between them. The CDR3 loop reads CASWGLDAARYEQYF. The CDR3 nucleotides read TGTGCCAGTTGGGGTTTGGACGCGGCACGATACGAGCAGTACTTC.